A selection of T cell receptor beta chains follows, all from one sample in a study of blood T cell repertoires in COVID-19. Sequencing was performed with immunoSEQ multiplex PCR; in TCRdb, only in-frame clones are kept and a portion is missing. Of roughly 300,000 clones in the sample, 80% to 95% were seen once. Sequenced material: PBMCs or T cells enriched from blood (not recorded which). Receptors were obtained from a woman in her twenties or thirties who had recovered from COVID-19. Each CDR3 is given with its conserved first and last residue. Fields, in order: V gene, clone size, D gene, J gene, CDR3 protein, CDR3 DNA. A D gene is named only where the DNA matches it firmly. Some rows mark clone size as missing; the rest say once, few, many or name a class of expanded clone.

v_call: TRBV7-9
clone_size: -
d_call: TRBD1
j_call: TRBJ2-2
cdr3_aa: CASRWDRGITGELFF
cdr3_nt: TGTGCCAGCAGGTGGGACAGGGGAATAACCGGGGAGCTGTTTTTT

v_call: TRBV18
clone_size: -
d_call: TRBD1
j_call: TRBJ2-3
cdr3_aa: CASSLAGTGVADTQYF
cdr3_nt: TGTGCCAGCTCACTAGCCGGGACAGGGGTAGCAGATACGCAGTATTTT

v_call: TRBV2
clone_size: -
d_call: TRBD2
j_call: TRBJ2-1
cdr3_aa: CASSGLAGMVFNEQFF
cdr3_nt: TGTGCCAGCAGTGGACTAGCGGGAATGGTTTTCAATGAGCAGTTCTTC

v_call: TRBV5-5
clone_size: -
d_call: -
j_call: TRBJ2-2
cdr3_aa: CASSLESEVTGELFF
cdr3_nt: TGTGCCAGCAGCTTGGAAAGTGAGGTAACCGGGGAGCTGTTTTTT

v_call: TRBV27
clone_size: -
d_call: TRBD1
j_call: TRBJ1-2
cdr3_aa: CASSLSRSAGGAGGYTF
cdr3_nt: TGTGCCAGCAGTTTAAGTAGGAGCGCAGGGGGCGCGGGAGGCTACACCTTC

v_call: TRBV5-1
clone_size: -
d_call: -
j_call: TRBJ1-4
cdr3_aa: CASSADNNNEKLFF
cdr3_nt: TGCGCCAGCAGCGCCGACAATAATAATGAAAAACTGTTTTTT

v_call: TRBV7-9
clone_size: -
d_call: TRBD2
j_call: TRBJ2-2
cdr3_aa: CASSPRLAGDTGELFF
cdr3_nt: TGTGCCAGCAGCCCCAGACTAGCGGGAGACACCGGGGAGCTGTTTTTT

v_call: TRBV4-1
clone_size: -
d_call: -
j_call: TRBJ1-2
cdr3_aa: CASSPAGNYGYTF
cdr3_nt: TGCGCCAGCAGCCCGGCCGGGAACTATGGCTACACCTTC

v_call: TRBV19
clone_size: -
d_call: TRBD1
j_call: TRBJ1-5
cdr3_aa: CASSLRPGQGGQPQHF
cdr3_nt: TGTGCCAGTAGTCTACGCCCGGGACAGGGCGGTCAGCCCCAGCATTTT

v_call: TRBV5-1
clone_size: once
d_call: TRBD1
j_call: TRBJ1-1
cdr3_aa: CASSLGEGWTGLFNTEAFF
cdr3_nt: TGCGCCAGCAGCTTGGGGGAGGGGTGGACAGGGTTGTTTAACACTGAAGCTTTCTTT

v_call: TRBV4-1
clone_size: -
d_call: TRBD1
j_call: TRBJ1-5
cdr3_aa: CASSQARRRQGAHGEPQHF
cdr3_nt: TGCGCCAGCAGCCAAGCCCGAAGAAGACAGGGGGCGCATGGTGAGCCCCAGCATTTT

v_call: TRBV4-3
clone_size: -
d_call: TRBD1
j_call: TRBJ2-2
cdr3_aa: CASSQTIGQGNGELFF
cdr3_nt: TGCGCCAGCAGCCAGACTATTGGACAGGGCAACGGGGAGCTGTTTTTT

v_call: TRBV29-1
clone_size: -
d_call: -
j_call: TRBJ2-3
cdr3_aa: CSVRIGRGTDTQYF
cdr3_nt: TGCAGCGTCCGAATCGGGCGGGGCACAGATACGCAGTATTTT

v_call: TRBV10-3
clone_size: -
d_call: -
j_call: TRBJ2-4
cdr3_aa: CAISESQGSPAKNIQYF
cdr3_nt: TGTGCCATCAGTGAGTCACAGGGCTCCCCAGCCAAAAACATTCAGTACTTC

v_call: TRBV28
clone_size: once
d_call: -
j_call: TRBJ1-2
cdr3_aa: CASSFSSGYTF
cdr3_nt: TGTGCCAGCAGTTTTAGTAGCGGCTACACCTTC